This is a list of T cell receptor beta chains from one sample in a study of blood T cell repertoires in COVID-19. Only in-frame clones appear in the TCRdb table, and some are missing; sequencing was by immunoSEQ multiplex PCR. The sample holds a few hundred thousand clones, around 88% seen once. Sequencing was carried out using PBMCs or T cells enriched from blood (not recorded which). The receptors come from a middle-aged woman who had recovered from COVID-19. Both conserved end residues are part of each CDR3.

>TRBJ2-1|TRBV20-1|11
CSASEAPEQFF
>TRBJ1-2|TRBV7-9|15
CASSLGGDRNYGYTF
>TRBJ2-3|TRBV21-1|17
CASSKARRGPSTDTQYF
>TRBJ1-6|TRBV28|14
CASSLWRGNSPLHF
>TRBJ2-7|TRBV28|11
CASGRLYEQYF
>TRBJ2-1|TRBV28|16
CASSSAGTSAYNEQFF
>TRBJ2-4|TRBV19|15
CASSIWETAKNIQYF
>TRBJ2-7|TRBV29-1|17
CSVEDPNGSGSSYEQYF
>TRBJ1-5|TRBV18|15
CASSPGQVKDQPQHF
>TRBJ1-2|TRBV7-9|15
CASSFKTGGFYGYTF
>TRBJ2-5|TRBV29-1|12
CSVEPGGETQYF
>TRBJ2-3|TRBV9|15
CASSADSGSTDTQYF
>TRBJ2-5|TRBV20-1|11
CRGTNQETQYF
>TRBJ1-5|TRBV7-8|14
CASSLARQGQPQHF
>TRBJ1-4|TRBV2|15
CASRRQGTTNEKLFF
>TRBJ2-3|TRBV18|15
CASSPRTSGGDTQYF
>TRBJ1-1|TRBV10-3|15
CAISEWTGSDTEAFF
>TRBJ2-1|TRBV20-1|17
CSASSFASDHSYNEQFF
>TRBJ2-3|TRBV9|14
CASSVNRGPDTQYF
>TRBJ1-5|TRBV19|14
CASSSWTDNQPQHF
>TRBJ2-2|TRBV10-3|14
CAISGRDGGGELFF
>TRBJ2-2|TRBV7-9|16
CASSLALNWQAGELFF
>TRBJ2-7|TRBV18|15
CASSPGTGGPYEQYF
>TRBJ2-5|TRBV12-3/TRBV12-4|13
CASSSQGRETQYF
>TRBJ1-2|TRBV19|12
CASSPRQLGYTF
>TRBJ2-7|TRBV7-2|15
CASSFRGRGGYEQYF
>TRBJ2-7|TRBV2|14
CASSVISGDYEQYF
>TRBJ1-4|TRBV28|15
CASSLGGPENEKLFF
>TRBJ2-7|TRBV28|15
CASSLSSGSNHEQYF
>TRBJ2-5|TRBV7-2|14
CASSFGGKQETQYF
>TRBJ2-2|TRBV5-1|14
CASSDGRDRRELFF
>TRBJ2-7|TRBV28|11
CASRLGGEQYF
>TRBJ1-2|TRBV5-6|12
CASSFTGHLYTF
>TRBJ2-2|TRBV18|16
CASSPSLGTPTGELFF
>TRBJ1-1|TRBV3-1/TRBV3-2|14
CASSHKARGTEAFF
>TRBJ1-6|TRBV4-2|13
CASSQDPNSPLHF
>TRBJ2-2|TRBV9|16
CASSVSGTGVTGELFF
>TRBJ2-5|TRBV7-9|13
CASRLGAQETQYF
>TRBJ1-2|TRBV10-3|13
CAISVDRVDGYTF
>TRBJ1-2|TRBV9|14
CASSPVVANYGYTF
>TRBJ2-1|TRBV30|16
CAWSSRGSGRLVEQFF
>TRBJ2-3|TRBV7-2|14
CASSKGHSTDTQYF
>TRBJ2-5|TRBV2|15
CASCRDRGPQETQYF
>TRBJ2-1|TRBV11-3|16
CASSLAGGRGNNEQFF